The 29 T cell receptor beta chains given below trace back to one sample, sequenced in a study of blood T cell repertoires in COVID-19. Sequencing used immunoSEQ multiplex PCR; TCRdb keeps in-frame clones, though not all of them. The sample lists about 220,000 clones, roughly 84% occurring once. The sequenced material came from peripheral blood. These receptors all stem from a man in his fifties with active or convalescent COVID-19.

V gene TRBV12-3 or TRBV12-4 combines with J gene TRBJ1-5; the D gene is possibly TRBD1 (5 bases). This CDR3 has 12 amino acids. V dropped 5 bases and J dropped 9 bases, with 11 bases sitting between them. The CDR3 DNA reads as TGTGCCAGCAGTCCAGCGGGGGTGCCCCAGCATTTT. This codes for CASSPAGVPQHF.

J is TRBJ2-5 and V is TRBV7-2; D is undetermined. The CDR3 is 12 residues long. V shed 3 bases and J shed 5 bases, with 7 bases lying between them. Germline assignment: CDR1 SGHTA and CDR2 FQGNSA. CDR3 sequence reads: CASSFISETQYF. The CDR3 nucleotides are TGTGCCAGCAGCTTTATTTCGGAGACCCAGTACTTC.

This chain uses TRBV27 with TRBJ1-1; maybe TRBD1 (5 bases). The CDR3 is made up of 16 amino acids. V lost 4 bases, J lost 0 bases, and 15 bases lay in between. The germline V gene has CDR1 MNHEY and CDR2 SMNVEV (reference sequence). The CDR3 DNA is TGTGCCAGCAGTTCACTCAGGGCCATAATGAACACTGAAGCTTTCTTT. Protein product: CASSSLRAIMNTEAFF.

The V call is TRBV12-2, the J call TRBJ2-3; the D call in the table, TRBD2, was not verified against the DNA. TRBV12-2 is recorded as a pseudogene. The CDR3 length is 16 residues. The CDR3 sequence: CASRSGLAGDRNTQYF. The CDR3 region has the DNA TGTGCAAGTCGCTCGGGACTAGCGGGGGACCGGAATACGCAGTATTTT.

The V and J genes are TRBV6-5 and TRBJ1-2; D gene unclear. Germline V CDR1 and CDR2: MNHEY, SVGAGI. CDR3 size: 15 residues. V was shortened by 3 bases and J by 0 bases, with 11 bases between the two germline ends. Here the CDR3 reads CASSYDTRANYGYTF. The CDR3, as DNA: TGTGCCAGCAGTTATGACACACGAGCTAACTATGGCTACACCTTC.

This clone came up a few times. This chain links TRBV5-4 with TRBJ1-1; a possible D gene is TRBD1 (6 bases). The CDR3 runs to 15 residues. The V end lost 0 bases, the J end lost 2 bases, and 11 bases lay between the germline ends. The germline gives CDR1 SGHNT, CDR2 YYREEE (reference sequence). CDR3 loop: CASSLVQGYNTEAFF. CDR3 coding DNA: TGTGCCAGCAGCTTGGTACAGGGCTATAACACTGAAGCTTTCTTT.

The V gene is TRBV2, the J gene TRBJ2-5; 11 positions match TRBD2. This CDR3 comprises 15 residues. Losses at the gene ends were 6 bases for V and 5 bases for J; bases not matched to a gene: 8. Germline assignment: CDR1 SNHLY and CDR2 FYNNEI. CDR3 region: CASSPGLAEVETQYF. In DNA, the CDR3 is TGTGCCAGCAGCCCGGGACTAGCGGAGGTGGAGACCCAGTACTTC.

The chain employs TRBV28 and TRBJ2-5, with 8 bases lining up with TRBD1. CDR1 and CDR2 from the germline V gene are MDHEN and SYDVKM. The CDR3 consists of 14 residues. The junction had 5 bases not matched to a gene; V was cut back by 3 bases and J by 5 bases. The CDR3 nucleotides read TGTGCCAGCAGTTTGTCAGGGGGCGACGAGACCCAGTACTTC. This encodes CASSLSGGDETQYF.

The CDR3 region is CATSRVLAGRDVAFF. The CDR3 nucleotides read TGTGCCACCAGCAGGGTTTTGGCAGGGAGGGATGTGGCTTTCTTT. The chain is built from TRBV15 and TRBJ1-1, with D possibly matching TRBD1 (5 bases). The V and J ends lost 3 bases and 11 bases respectively, with 22 bases between them. Germline V gene data show CDR1 as LNHNV and CDR2 as YYDKDF (reference sequence). This CDR3 is built from 15 residues.

The genes are TRBV19 and TRBJ2-7; the match to TRBD1 covers 9 bases. This CDR3 region has 16 residues. Germline CDR1 and CDR2: LNHDA and SQIVND (reference sequence). With 4 bases clipped from V and 9 bases from J, the junction kept 16 bases outside the gene matches. The CDR3 coding sequence is TGTGCCAGTAGTAGAGTCCTGACCGGGACAGGGAACGGGCAGTACTTC. This gives the protein CASSRVLTGTGNGQYF.

The J gene is TRBJ1-3, the V gene TRBV19; 7 nucleotides line up with TRBD1. V lost 8 bases to trimming and J lost 5 bases; unmatched junction nucleotides: 9. The CDR3 loop spans 14 amino acids. Germline CDR1 reads LNHDA; CDR2 reads SQIVND (reference sequence). This CDR3 reads CASSPTGERNTIYF. For the CDR3, the DNA is TGTGCCAGTTCCCCCACAGGGGAGAGAAACACCATATATTTT.

The V gene is TRBV11-1, the J gene TRBJ2-3; D is ambiguous. V dropped 1 base and J dropped 5 bases, with 10 bases sitting between them. The CDR3 spans 14 residues. The germline V gene has CDR1 SGHAT and CDR2 FQDESV (reference sequence). The CDR3 here is CASSLGRIGDTQYF. The CDR3 DNA reads TGTGCCAGCAGCTTAGGCAGAATTGGAGATACGCAGTATTTT. Full variable domain (outside the CDR3, taken from reference TRBV11-1 and TRBJ2-3): EAEVAQSPRYKITEKSQAVAFWCDPISGHATLYWYRQILGQGPELLVQFQDESVVDDSQLPKDRFSAERLKGVDSTLKIQPAELGDSAMYLCASSLGRIGDTQYFGPGTRLTVL.

The chain combines TRBV4-1 with TRBJ2-3; TRBD1 matches at 9 bases. This CDR3 contains 16 residues. Germline CDR1 is MGHRA and CDR2 is YSYEKL. Unmatched junction bases numbered 5, after V lost 0 bases and J lost 4 bases. CDR3 loop: CASSQDPGTGSDTQYF. The CDR3 nucleotides are TGCGCCAGCAGCCAAGATCCGGGGACAGGGTCAGATACGCAGTATTTT.

V gene TRBV7-3 combines with J gene TRBJ2-2, with 8 bases lining up with TRBD1. V was clipped by 1 base and J by 3 bases; unmatched bases: 10. In germline, CDR1 is SGHTA, CDR2 FQGTGA. The CDR3 runs 18 residues. This CDR3 reads CASSLRGPGQGYTGELFF. Here the CDR3 DNA reads TGTGCCAGCAGCTTAAGGGGTCCAGGACAGGGTTACACCGGGGAGCTGTTTTTT.

The rearrangement joins TRBV19 to TRBJ1-2; 7 positions agree with TRBD1. Losses at the gene ends were 5 bases for V and 8 bases for J; bases not matched to a gene: 8. Germline CDR1 and CDR2: LNHDA and SQIVND (reference sequence). The CDR3 sequence is 13 residues long. Written as DNA, the CDR3 is TGTGCCAGTAGTGTCACAGGGGCCAACGGCTACACCTTC. This sequence encodes CASSVTGANGYTF. Variable domain in full (rest from reference TRBV19 and TRBJ1-2): DGGITQSPKYLFRKEGQNVTLSCEQNLNHDAMYWYRQDPGQGLRLIYYSQIVNDFQKGDIAEGYSVSREKKESFPLTVTSAQKNPTAFYLCASSVTGANGYTFGSGTRLTVV.

The genes are TRBV4-2 and TRBJ1-2; TRBD1 is a possible D gene (6 bases). Germline lookup yields CDR1 LGHNA and CDR2 YNFKEQ. This CDR3 contains 15 residues. The V end was cut by 0 bases, the J end by 3 bases, with 11 bases between. CDR3 in amino acids: CASSQERTAYYGYTF. CDR3 in DNA: TGTGCCAGCAGCCAAGAACGGACAGCATACTATGGCTACACCTTC.

V usage is TRBV4-3 and J usage is TRBJ2-1; maybe TRBD1 (6 bases). Germline values: CDR1 LGHNA, CDR2 YSLEER. This CDR3 has 18 residues. V dropped 5 bases and J dropped 0 bases, with 20 bases sitting between them. CDR3 residues: CASSLNYPGASSYNEQFF. The CDR3 nucleotides read TGCGCCAGCAGCTTAAATTATCCAGGGGCGAGCTCCTACAATGAGCAGTTCTTC.

A remark on this clone: Other DNA sequences in this specimen translate into the identical CDR3. CDR3 DNA: TGTGCCAGCAGTTACTCAACAGGGGGCTATGGCTACACCTTC. Residues: CASSYSTGGYGYTF. The chain combines TRBV6-5 with TRBJ1-2, with 8 bases matching TRBD1. The CDR3 is 14 amino acids. Germline trimming cut 0 bases from V and 4 bases from J; bases unmatched to any gene: 1. The germline gives CDR1 MNHEY, CDR2 SVGAGI.

CDR3 DNA sequence: TGTGCCAGCAGCCGCACCACCGGGACAGGGGGCACCGGGGAGCTGTTTTTT. It yields the protein CASSRTTGTGGTGELFF. The genes are TRBV11-3 and TRBJ2-2; 11 bases are a match to TRBD1. This CDR3 comprises 17 residues. V shed 5 bases and J 4 bases; nucleotides not matched to a gene: 9. Germline lookup yields CDR1 SGHNT and CDR2 YENEEA.

The chain is built from TRBV29-1 and TRBJ1-4; TRBD1 agrees at 7 bases. With 4 bases clipped from V and 12 bases from J, the junction kept 5 bases outside the gene matches. This CDR3 is built from 11 residues. CDR1 is SQVTM, CDR2 ANQGSEA, per germline. The CDR3 reads CSVGGGEELFF. As DNA, the CDR3 is TGCAGCGTTGGAGGGGGCGAGGAACTGTTTTTT.

The J gene is TRBJ1-2, the V gene TRBV29-1, with 8 bases identical to TRBD1. CDR1 and CDR2 (germline): SQVTM, ANQGSEA. CDR3 length equals 14 residues. V lost 2 bases, J lost 1 base, and 3 bases stayed unmatched. CDR3 bases: TGCAGCGTTGAACAGGGGGCCAATAACTATGGCTACACCTTC. Translating gives CSVEQGANNYGYTF.

The chain recombines TRBV5-6 with TRBJ1-3, with 7 bases lining up with TRBD1. V trimming: 5 bases; J trimming: 4 bases; junction bases outside the gene matches: 6. The CDR3 runs to 14 residues. CDR1 is SGHDT, CDR2 YYEEEE, per germline. CDR3 sequence (DNA): TGTGCCAGCAGACGACAGGGAGTCGGAAACACCATATATTTT. Translated: CASRRQGVGNTIYF.

In regard to this clone: The same CDR3 is also encoded by other DNA sequences in this sample. The genes are TRBV9 and TRBJ2-1; weak D call: TRBD1 (6 bases). The CDR3 loop spans 15 amino acids. Between the trimmed V and J ends, which lost 0 bases and 0 bases, there was a span of 7 bases. Germline CDR1 SGDLS, CDR2 YYNGEE. CDR3 loop: CASSVATGSYNEQFF. The CDR3, as DNA: TGTGCCAGCAGCGTAGCGACAGGCTCCTACAATGAGCAGTTCTTC.

The V and J genes are TRBV5-1 and TRBJ2-1; 8 bases map to TRBD1. This CDR3 has 18 amino acids. J was trimmed by 7 bases and V by 3 bases; bases with no gene match: 18. CDR1 SGHRS and CDR2 YFSETQ come from the germline V gene. The CDR3 sequence: CASSSDPAGQGLRNEQFF. CDR3 DNA sequence: TGCGCCAGCAGCTCAGATCCAGCCGGACAGGGTTTAAGGAATGAGCAGTTCTTC.

This chain links TRBV6-5 with TRBJ1-2, with 10 positions matching TRBD1. The CDR3 extends over 15 amino acids. Looked up from germline, CDR1 is MNHEY and CDR2 is SVGAGI. V was pared by 5 bases and J by 5 bases, with 8 bases of the junction left unmatched. The CDR3, as DNA: TGTGCCAGCAGTCGACCGGGACAGGGGAAGTATGGCTACACCTTC. This sequence encodes CASSRPGQGKYGYTF.

The chain uses TRBV2 and TRBJ2-1; 8 nucleotides match TRBD2. CDR3 length: 13 residues. Germline V gene lookup returns CDR1 SNHLY and CDR2 FYNNEI. J lost 14 bases, V lost 6 bases, and 12 bases had no gene match. DNA of the CDR3: TGTGCCAGCAGGGCCGAAGCGGGAGCGGAGAAGTTCTTC. This codes for CASRAEAGAEKFF. Drawing the rest from reference TRBV2 and TRBJ2-1, the complete variable domain is EPEVTQTPSHQVTQMGQEVILRCVPISNHLYFYWYRQILGQKVEFLVSFYNNEISEKSEIFDDQFSVERPDGSNFTLKIRSTKLEDSAMYFCASRAEAGAEKFFGPGTRLTVL.

The chain couples TRBV5-1 to TRBJ2-3; D unclear. Germline lookup yields CDR1 SGHRS and CDR2 YFSETQ. Trimming pared 5 bases from V and 4 bases from J, leaving 17 bases between. This CDR3 has 15 residues. CDR3 DNA: TGCGCCAGCAGTTATGTGGAACCCCGGGCAGATACGCAGTATTTT. The encoded protein is CASSYVEPRADTQYF.

Concerning this clone: The germline gene is not matched at one end of the junction; a read error may be the cause. CDR3 DNA: TGTGCCAGCAGACAAGGGGCTAGCGGGGGGGCAAGCTCCTACAATGAGCAGTTCTTC. Its protein product is CASRQGASGGASSYNEQFF. The chain is built from TRBV3-1 (or the pseudogene TRBV3-2) and TRBJ2-1, with 12 bases fitting TRBD2. Germline V gives CDR1 LGHDT, CDR2 YNNKEL (reference sequence). CDR3 size: 19 residues.

This clone is a singleton in its sample. The chain carries TRBV18 and TRBJ1-3, with 8 bases lining up with TRBD1. Germline V gives CDR1 KGHSH, CDR2 LQKENI. J lost 2 bases, V lost 5 bases, and 2 bases had no gene match. This CDR3 is built from 14 residues. The CDR3 loop is CASSAGGTGNTIYF. The CDR3, as DNA: TGTGCCAGCTCAGCAGGGGGCACTGGAAACACCATATATTTT.